What follows are 5 T cell receptor beta chains derived from one specimen sequenced in a study of T cell responses to AZD1222 COVID-19 vaccine. Method: immunoSEQ multiplex PCR; TCRdb's copy keeps in-frame clones and lacks some. The sample lists 120,000 or so clones, around 90% occurring once. Sequencing used peripheral blood, obtained on day 0 of AZD1222 vaccination. Source of these receptors: an adult in good health.

The V gene is TRBV7-9, the J gene TRBJ2-7, with 12 bases matching TRBD2. The CDR3 contains 15 residues. Germline V CDR1 and CDR2: SEHNR, FQNEAQ (reference sequence). V lost 5 bases and J lost 2; bases outside the gene matches: 4. CDR3 nucleotides: TGTGCCAGCAGCCCGCCTAGCGGGAGGGCCTACGAGCAGTACTTC. It is translated as CASSPPSGRAYEQYF.

The V and J genes are TRBV18 and TRBJ1-1, with D hard to call. Trimming pared 6 bases from V and 3 bases from J, leaving 14 bases between. Germline lookup yields CDR1 KGHSH and CDR2 LQKENI. This CDR3 is built from 14 residues. As DNA, the CDR3 is TGTGCCAGCTCCCCCGCTGGCGGGGACACTGAAGCTTTCTTT. This translates into CASSPAGGDTEAFF.

The chain is built from TRBV7-6 and TRBJ2-1, with D tentatively TRBD2 (5 bases). This CDR3 is built from 13 residues. Deletions cut 3 bases from V and 9 bases from J, with 12 bases between. The germline V gene has CDR1 SGHVS and CDR2 FNYEAQ. Written as DNA, the CDR3 is TGTGCCAGCAGCTTGGCTAGCTCCGGTGAGCAGTTCTTC. It specifies CASSLASSGEQFF.

This rearrangement joins TRBV10-3 to TRBJ2-7, with 7 nucleotides matching TRBD1. CDR3 length equals 14 residues. The germline V gene encodes CDR1 ENHRY and CDR2 SYGVKD. Trimming at V came to 6 bases and at J to 1 base, leaving 6 bases not matched to a gene. In DNA form, the CDR3 reads TGTGCCATCAGGCAGGGGGACGGGTCCTACGAGCAGTACTTC. Protein sequence: CAIRQGDGSYEQYF.

This chain joins TRBV21-1 and TRBJ2-7. TRBV21-1 is listed as a pseudogene. CDR3 length: 20 residues. In DNA, the CDR3 is TGTGCCAGCAGCAAAAAACCAGTTGGGAACATACAGATCTACCACTACGAGCAGTACTTC. It specifies CASSKKPVGNIQIYHYEQYF.